This T cell receptor (beta chain) was found in a study of blood T cells in healthy people across ages (dated by TCRdb to between 2014 and 2016). Study-level background: In model experiments, roughly one uniquely barcoded TCR beta cDNA molecule per two T cells was captured by template switching. To track age-related changes in TCR beta repertoire diversity, the study relied on deep sequencing normalized with unique cDNA molecular identifiers. To avoid experimental bias, donors of different ages were randomly spread across the sequencing lanes. The donors were divided into four age groups: young (average approximately 15 years), middle-aged (approximately 39), aged (around 67) and long-lived (about 79). For two donors (one aged 18 to 30 and one aged 80 or older), the study analyzed two additional independent replicas of 1 million unique cDNA reads from the same blood draw. The paper's findings and limits, for the study overall: Total diversity estimates from one million sequenced T cells were considered lower bounds and underestimates. The percentage of naive T cells measured by flow cytometry correlated strongly with observed TCR beta diversity. The CMV infection status of donors was not known, potentially confounding age-related changes in expanded clonotypes. The long-lived group showed more naive CD4+ T cells, fewer expanded clones and increased TCR diversity than the aged group, suggesting age selection. Bulk unsorted PBMC profiling prevented conclusive comparison of naive and antigen-experienced compartments. As age increased, observed TCR beta diversity per million T cells dropped in a roughly linear way, and a significant reduction was already evident by age 40.

Systemically healthy Caucasian individuals from Russia, some 36 in total and aged roughly 6 to 100 years, were included as donors. Each donor gave ten milliliters of peripheral blood, drawn into EDTA-treated Vacutainer tubes. Ficoll-Paque density-gradient centrifugation was used to isolate PBMCs, with at least 7 million obtained per sample. Trizol reagent was used to extract total RNA from the PBMCs, yielding at least 5.5 micrograms per sample. Naive CD45RAhigh/CD27high T cell percentages were measured by flow cytometry on a PBMC aliquot from every donor. This clonotype was recorded once. The clone's antigen remains unknown. This may be a read error: a much more frequent sequence differs by one nucleotide. From cysteine to phenylalanine, the CDR3 is 16 amino acids long. Solely the CDR3 DNA is kept, with 48 bases framed from the first base. The junction carries 21 bases between V and J, which are trimmed by 5 bases and 5 bases respectively. CDR1 and CDR2 are drawn from the germline V gene: SGHVS, FNYEAQ.

Library method: 5' RACE. The instrument given in TCRdb is Illumina HiSeq 2500. A second roughly 6 to 12 cycle PCR used a sample-barcoded 5' primer and a J-beta primer mix. A unique molecular identifier was introduced onto each TCR beta cDNA molecule by a template-switch 5' adaptor carrying 12 random nucleotides. Each sample yielded at least 3 million CDR3-containing paired-end reads. The Mint cDNA synthesis kit, primed by a TRBC-specific oligonucleotide, was used to synthesize first-strand cDNA from all RNA. After uracil-DNA glycosylase treatment, a first 18-cycle PCR used universal primers M1SS and BC2_uni_R on all cDNA. As for the original processing: For normalization, 1 million high-quality reads were randomly selected from each sample, with every read carrying a distinct molecular identifier. Reads sharing molecular identifiers were discarded rather than binned into consensus sequences. MiTCR, run with a Q25 quality threshold and the strictest error-elimination algorithm, handled CDR3 identification, clonotype clustering and error correction. A nonparametric unseen species model using Euler transformation provided a lower-bound estimate of total TCR beta diversity. TCRdb handled the public reads itself, with Q25 trimming in fastp and clone calling in MiXCR, and kept productive beta chains. CDR3 protein sequences are deduplicated, and each keeps its most common genes and DNA. TCRdb, not the original authors, processed these V and J calls. In this sample the table shows approximately 1.5 million distinct CDR3 sequences, about 31% of which occur a single time. In total, the top ten clones hold 11% of the sample.

The sequencing input was blood. The chain is encoded by TRBV7-6 joined to TRBJ1-2, with a weak D call of TRBD1 (5 bases match). The sequence came from a woman aged 30 to 39 in good health. The CDR3 here reads CASSPQARQLPYGYTF. The base sequence is TGTGCCAGCAGCCCCCAAGCCAGACAGCTACCTTATGGCTACACCTTC.